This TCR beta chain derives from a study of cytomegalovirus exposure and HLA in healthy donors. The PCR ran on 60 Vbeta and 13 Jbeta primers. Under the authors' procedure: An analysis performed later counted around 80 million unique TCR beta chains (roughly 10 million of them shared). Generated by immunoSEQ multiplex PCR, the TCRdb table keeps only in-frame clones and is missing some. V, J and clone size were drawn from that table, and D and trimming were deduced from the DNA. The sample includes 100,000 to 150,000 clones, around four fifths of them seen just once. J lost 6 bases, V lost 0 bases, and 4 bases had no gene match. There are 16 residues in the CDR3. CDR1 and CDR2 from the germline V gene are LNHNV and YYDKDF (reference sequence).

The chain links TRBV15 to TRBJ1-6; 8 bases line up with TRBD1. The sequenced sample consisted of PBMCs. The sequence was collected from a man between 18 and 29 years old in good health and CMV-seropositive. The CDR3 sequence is CATSREGTGSNSPLHF. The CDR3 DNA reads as TGTGCCACCAGCAGAGAAGGGACAGGCTCTAATTCACCCCTCCACTTT.